This T cell receptor (beta chain) was sequenced in a study of blood T cell repertoires in COVID-19 (dated by TCRdb to about 2020). With regard to the full study: Samples from collaborators originated in the United States, Italy and Spain and spanned both the acute and convalescent phases of COVID-19. The samples were drawn from the first 160 participants of the ongoing ImmuneRACE study and from 950 to 1,500 subjects provided by 6 global collaborators. The prospective study material was composed of cDNA or gDNA derived from T cells, B-cell-depleted T cells, or PBMCs. Deeply sampled blood TCRbeta repertoires from subjects exposed to, actively infected with, or recovered from COVID-19 were included in the dataset. Nearly every sample came with metadata listing a de-identified subject ID, COVID-19 status, age in years and sex. The repertoires were released in a freely available public database intended as a resource for research on the immune response to SARS-CoV-2. Where HLA class I and class II types were available, the types were taken from metadata supplied by the sample provider, not from assay-based typing.

The immunoSEQ Assay, a bias-controlled multiplex PCR, was used to amplify TCRbeta CDR3 regions from genomic DNA. Under the source paper's analysis protocol: The number of nucleated cells in each sample was estimated by amplification of reference gene primers within the assay. To quantify the absolute abundance of each unique TCRbeta CDR3 rearrangement, sequence reads were collapsed and filtered. Productive Simpson clonality was computed per sample as the square root of Simpson's diversity index over productive rearrangements. TCRdb took this table from immuneACCESS and kept in-frame rearrangements with V and J called. Such tables lack part of the clones; where checked against another copy, unresolved V genes explain under half of the gap, and the rest is unexplained. The DNA gave D and trimming, while V, J and clone size come from that table. The sample table contains more than 150,000 clones; only one count was recorded for approximately 90% of them. Clones ranked in the top ten supply 0.5% to 0.65% of the sample.

General conclusions and limits of the study: How much clinical and demographic metadata was included differed by source and by participant, and the metadata was provided uncurated.

According to the germline V gene, CDR1 reads MDHEN and CDR2 reads SYDVKM. The germline V and J ends show losses of 3 bases and 7 bases respectively, and no gene match explains 8 bases of the junction. From cysteine to phenylalanine, the CDR3 is 14 amino acids long. The sequence is cut down to CDR3 DNA, 42 bases in frame from base 1. Whole blood was collected in K2EDTA tubes by collaborating institutions according to the institutions' own protocols. For TCRbeta analysis, collaborators shipped samples in one of three forms: frozen whole blood, isolated PBMCs, or DNA extracted from either of those sample types. For this clone: Its antigen specificity is not known. No much larger clonotype is one base removed from it; base qualities were not supplied.

The source is a man aged 45-60 years with acute or convalescent COVID-19. The specimen sequenced was peripheral blood. The sequence joins TRBV28 to TRBJ1-2; TRBD1 matches 7 bases in the middle. In nucleotide form, the sequence is TGTGCCAGCAGTTTGCGAGGGGGCGATATTGGCTACACCTTC. Its product reads: CASSLRGGDIGYTF.